Presented here are 10 T cell receptor beta chains from one specimen sequenced in a study of T cell responses to AZD1222 COVID-19 vaccine. Repertoires were generated with immunoSEQ multiplex PCR, while TCRdb's copy carries only in-frame clones and drops some. The sample has about 81,000 clones; about 91% are singletons. The sequencing used peripheral blood, collected 28 days after the second AZD1222 dose. The receptors originated from an adult who received the AZD1222 COVID-19 vaccine.

This clone was seen once. V gene TRBV30 combines with J gene TRBJ2-7, with no clear D. The CDR3 extends over 13 amino acids. Trimming stripped 2 bases from V and 5 bases from J, with 13 bases between. CDR1 and CDR2 (germline): GTSNPN, SVGIG (reference sequence). The CDR3 nucleotides read TGTGCCTGGAGTTCGGGCCCCCCCCACGAGCAGTACTTC. This translates into CAWSSGPPHEQYF. The full variable domain, in which reference TRBV30 and TRBJ2-7 provide the parts outside the CDR3, is SQTIHQWPATLVQPVGSPLSLECTVEGTSNPNLYWYRQAAGRGLQLLFYSVGIGQISSEVPQNLSASRPQDRQFILSSKKLLLSDSGFYLCAWSSGPPHEQYFGPGTRLTVT.

The chain is built from TRBV28 and TRBJ2-3; 9 bases fit TRBD2. CDR1 and CDR2 from the germline V gene are MDHEN and SYDVKM. V trimming: 7 bases; J trimming: 4 bases; junction bases outside the gene matches: 12. CDR3 length equals 16 residues. CDR3 in DNA: TGTGCCAGCACCTCACCGGCGGGAGGGCCCCCAGATACGCAGTATTTT. Translating it yields CASTSPAGGPPDTQYF.

The CDR3 DNA reads TGTGCCAGCAGTTCGGGGGGGAACACCGGGGAGCTGTTTTTT. Protein sequence: CASSSGGNTGELFF. V gene TRBV28 combines with J gene TRBJ2-2; 7 bases match TRBD2. CDR1 and CDR2 (germline): MDHEN, SYDVKM. The CDR3 covers 14 residues. Trimming cost V 4 bases and J 1 base; bases outside gene matches: 0. Supplemented by reference TRBV28 and TRBJ2-2, the full variable domain reads DVKVTQSSRYLVKRTGEKVFLECVQDMDHENMFWYRQDPGLGLRLIYFSYDVKMKEKGDIPEGYSVSREKKERFSLILESASTNQTSMYLCASSSGGNTGELFFGEGSRLTVL.

The rearrangement joins TRBV11-1 to TRBJ2-7; D uncertain. CDR1 is SGHAT, CDR2 FQDESV, per germline (reference sequence). Deletions cut 3 bases from V and 7 bases from J, with 7 bases between. The CDR3 runs 11 residues. In DNA, the CDR3 is TGTGCCAGCAGCTTCGCTGGGGAGCAGTACTTC. Encoded protein: CASSFAGEQYF. Complete variable domain (other parts from reference TRBV11-1 and TRBJ2-7): EAEVAQSPRYKITEKSQAVAFWCDPISGHATLYWYRQILGQGPELLVQFQDESVVDDSQLPKDRFSAERLKGVDSTLKIQPAELGDSAMYLCASSFAGEQYFGPGTRLTVT.

This clone was seen once. The genes are TRBV5-1 and TRBJ2-7; TRBD1 is a possible D gene (5 bases). The V end was cut by 4 bases, the J end by 0 bases, with 8 bases between. Germline CDR1 SGHRS, CDR2 YFSETQ. The CDR3 is 13 residues long. DNA of the CDR3: TGCGCCAGCAGCCCGACAGTCTCCTACGAGCAGTACTTC. Residues: CASSPTVSYEQYF.

The gene calls are TRBV19 and TRBJ2-1, with D possibly called TRBD1 or TRBD2 (5 bases each). Deletions cut 5 bases from V and 4 bases from J, with 15 bases between. CDR1 is LNHDA and CDR2 is SQIVND in the germline V gene (reference sequence). CDR3 length equals 15 residues. As DNA, the CDR3 is TGTGCCAGTAGTCGGGACCTAGGTCCGTACAATGAGCAGTTCTTC. This gives the protein CASSRDLGPYNEQFF.

The chain is built from TRBV6-5 and TRBJ2-7; TRBD1 matches at 9 bases. CDR3 size: 15 residues. Germline loops: CDR1 MNHEY, CDR2 SVGAGI. J lost 3 bases, V lost 6 bases, and 9 bases had no gene match. The CDR3 is CASSSTGGPYYEQYF. DNA of the CDR3: TGTGCCAGCAGCAGTACAGGGGGCCCCTACTACGAGCAGTACTTC.

This clone was detected once. V usage is TRBV5-1 and J usage is TRBJ2-5; D gene uncertain. Trimming pared 4 bases from V and 5 bases from J, leaving 15 bases between. The CDR3 covers 14 residues. The germline CDR1 and CDR2 sequences are SGHRS and YFSETQ. Here the CDR3 reads CASSPDWGSETQYF. The CDR3 region has the DNA TGCGCCAGCAGCCCGGATTGGGGATCGGAGACCCAGTACTTC. The whole variable domain, filled in from reference TRBV5-1 and TRBJ2-5, reads KAGVTQTPRYLIKTRGQQVTLSCSPISGHRSVSWYQQTPGQGLQFLFEYFSETQRNKGNFPGRFSGRQFSNSRSEMNVSTLELGDSALYLCASSPDWGSETQYFGPGTRLLVL.

Points on this clone: This CDR3 is also generated by other DNA sequences in the sample. The chain is built from TRBV4-2 and TRBJ2-7, with 7 bases identical to TRBD1. The CDR3 extends over 14 amino acids. V lost 1 base and J lost 4; bases outside the gene matches: 4. Looked up from germline, CDR1 is LGHNA and CDR2 is YNFKEQ. CDR3 sequence: CASSQGQGTYEQYF. CDR3 DNA sequence: TGTGCCAGCAGCCAAGGACAGGGCACTTACGAGCAGTACTTC.

The chain is built from TRBV29-1 and TRBJ1-2; 8 bases fit TRBD1. Losses at the gene ends were 7 bases for V and 6 bases for J; bases not matched to a gene: 13. The CDR3 spans 14 residues. CDR1 is SQVTM and CDR2 is ANQGSEA in the germline V gene. CDR3: CSAYRQGTIDGYTF. CDR3 nucleotide sequence: TGCAGCGCGTACCGACAGGGGACAATAGATGGCTACACCTTC.